One TCR beta chain is described in this entry. The antigen is unknown. Germline assignment: CDR1 MGHRA and CDR2 YSYEKL. CDR3 length equals 15 residues. J was trimmed by 3 bases and V by 0 bases; bases with no gene match: 2. This sample is drawn from a study of CD8+ T cells in alopecia areata. Study conclusions and caveats: Higher clonality was seen in lesional scalp than in normal scalp, especially in alopecia totalis/universalis.

Sequencing relied on a cDNA template that was reverse transcribed from extracted RNA. Libraries were prepared by immunoSEQ multiplex PCR; TCRdb keeps only in-frame clonotypes and omits some of them. The sample consists of 150,000 to 200,000 clones, 55% of them appearing once. This chain connects TRBV4-1 to TRBJ2-3; TRBD2 agrees at 8 bases. The sequence came from a human donor in good health. Specimen: CD4+ T cells sorted from blood. The CDR3 region is CASSQDGLATDTQYF. CDR3 in DNA: TGCGCCAGCAGCCAAGATGGACTAGCTACAGATACGCAGTATTTT.